Listed here are 20 T cell receptor beta chains from one sample, sequenced in a study of T cells in Graves' hyperthyroidism and ophthalmopathy (dated by TCRdb to the late 2010s). The protocol used for the library was multiplex PCR. The reads were generated on an Illumina HiSeq 2000. TCR beta CDR3 regions were amplified from RNA transcripts. The TCR CDR3 was subjected to a first round of RT-PCR using the HTBI primer set and the Qiagen OneStep RT-PCR kit. TCRdb passed the public sequencing reads through fastp at Q25 and MiXCR, retaining productive beta sequences. Every entry covers one CDR3 protein and lists the most common genes and DNA from its rows. This sample comprises about 560,000 distinct CDR3 sequences, about half of them detected only once. Together, the top ten hold approximately 8.2% of the sample. Material: peripheral blood or thyroid tissue (not recorded which). The origin of the receptors is a woman under 30 with Graves' hyperthyroidism. Donor details come from another sample of the same person, matched by shared clones.

This clonotype was detected many times. The V call is TRBV7-9, the J call TRBJ1-5, with D unclear. The CDR3 runs to 12 residues. Between the trimmed V and J ends, which lost 1 base and 6 bases, there was a span of 4 bases. CDR1 and CDR2 from the germline V gene are SEHNR and FQNEAQ (reference sequence). This CDR3 reads CASSLGIQPQHF. CDR3 nucleotides: TGTGCCAGCAGCTTAGGGATTCAGCCCCAGCATTTT. Full variable domain (rest looked up from reference TRBV7-9 and TRBJ1-5): DTGVSQNPRHKITKRGQNVTFRCDPISEHNRLYWYRQTLGQGPEFLTYFQNEAQLEKSRLLSDRFSAERPKGSFSTLEIQRTEQGDSAMYLCASSLGIQPQHFGDGTRLSIL.

The rearrangement joins TRBV20-1 to TRBJ2-2; D remains unclear. CDR3 length: 14 amino acids. In germline, CDR1 is DFQATT, CDR2 SNEGSKA (reference sequence). Deletions cut 0 bases from V and 2 bases from J, with 7 bases between. The CDR3 nucleotides are TGCAGTGCTAGAGATGGTCTCAACACCGGGGAGCTGTTTTTT. Protein: CSARDGLNTGELFF.

This clonotype appeared a few times. The rearrangement links TRBV19 to TRBJ2-2, with D perhaps TRBD1 (6 bases). Looked up from germline, CDR1 is LNHDA and CDR2 is SQIVND (reference sequence). Trimming left V 10 bases short and J 5 bases short, with 17 bases between. The CDR3 consists of 14 residues. The CDR3 DNA follows: TGTGCCATCCAGGGGTATTTCGGGACCGGGGAGCTGTTTTTT. Translated, it gives CAIQGYFGTGELFF.

For this clonotype: A read error may account for a junction end that differs from germline. The gene calls are TRBV6-1 and TRBJ1-3; 7 nucleotides line up with TRBD1. Per germline, CDR1 MNHNS and CDR2 SASEGT. There are 15 residues in the CDR3. The CDR3 sequence is CASRNAGTEGNTIYF. The CDR3 DNA reads TGCGCCAGCAGGAACGCCGGGACAGAGGGAAACACCATATATTTT.

The chain recombines TRBV19 with TRBJ2-6, with 13 positions matching TRBD2. The V segment lost 5 bases and the J segment 0 bases; nucleotides outside the gene matches: 4. CDR1 LNHDA and CDR2 SQIVND come from the germline V gene (reference sequence). The CDR3 length is 18 residues. The CDR3 coding sequence is TGTGCCAGTAGTCCCGGGACTAGCGGGATCTCTGGGGCCAACGTCCTGACTTTC. Translating gives CASSPGTSGISGANVLTF.

There are many counts of this clonotype. The chain joins TRBV7-9 to TRBJ1-1; 7 nucleotides line up with TRBD1. Germline V lookup: CDR1 SEHNR, CDR2 FQNEAQ (reference sequence). Trimming cost V 5 bases and J 0 bases; bases outside gene matches: 6. This CDR3 comprises 15 residues. The CDR3 DNA sequence: TGTGCCAGCAGCCCTCAGGGGGTCTTGAACACTGAAGCTTTCTTT. It specifies CASSPQGVLNTEAFF.

The chain is built from TRBV7-2 and TRBJ1-3; 11 bases align to TRBD1. The CDR3 has 23 amino acids. Germline lookup yields CDR1 SGHTA and CDR2 FQGNSA. Trimming cost V 0 bases and J 0 bases; bases outside gene matches: 19. The CDR3 spells CASSLAIGTGGPSSSSSGNTIYF. The CDR3 bases are TGTGCCAGCAGCTTAGCGATAGGGACAGGGGGACCCTCTTCCTCCTCCTCTGGAAACACCATATATTTT.

The chain links TRBV20-1 to TRBJ2-2, with 8 positions matching TRBD1. J gave up 5 bases and V 3 bases, and 11 bases lay outside the gene matches. Germline V gives CDR1 DFQATT, CDR2 SNEGSKA (reference sequence). The CDR3 spans 16 residues. The CDR3, as DNA: TGCAGTGCTAGGTCGACAGGGGCAATATTAACCGGGGAGCTGTTTTTT. It specifies CSARSTGAILTGELFF.

The rearrangement joins TRBV29-1 to TRBJ2-3; 9 bases match TRBD2. CDR1 and CDR2 from the germline V gene are SQVTM and ANQGSEA. V lost 4 bases and J lost 1; bases outside the gene matches: 0. This CDR3 region has 13 residues. CDR3 loop: CSVGTSGTDTQYF. As DNA, the CDR3 is TGCAGCGTTGGGACTAGCGGCACAGATACGCAGTATTTT.

This clonotype came up a few times. The chain employs TRBV7-9 and TRBJ2-6; 12 nucleotides agree with TRBD2. CDR1 SEHNR and CDR2 FQNEAQ come from the germline V gene (reference sequence). The V and J ends lost 5 bases and 4 bases, in that order; junction bases with no gene match: 9. The CDR3 is 18 residues long. The CDR3 loop reads CASSPRTSGTSGANVLTF. The CDR3, as DNA: TGTGCCAGCAGCCCTCGGACTAGCGGGACGAGCGGGGCCAACGTCCTGACTTTC.

The chain is built from TRBV2 and TRBJ2-2; D remains ambiguous. Germline V lookup: CDR1 SNHLY, CDR2 FYNNEI. The CDR3 extends over 14 amino acids. Trimming shortened V by 7 bases and J by 0 bases, and 9 bases separated the two germline ends. CDR3 in DNA: TGTGCCAGCACTGGGTTCACGAACACCGGGGAGCTGTTTTTT. It codes for CASTGFTNTGELFF.

Turning to this clonotype: Being one base from a much bigger clone, this may be a read error. This sequence joins TRBV10-3 and TRBJ2-5, with D possibly called TRBD1 or TRBD2 (5 bases each). CDR1 and CDR2 from the germline V gene are ENHRY and SYGVKD. CDR3 size: 15 residues. CDR3 bases: TGTGCCATCAAGGACGGGACGGAGGTGGGGGAGACCCAGCACTTC. This gives the protein CAIKDGTEVGETQHF.

The chain links TRBV7-9 to TRBJ1-4, with a weak D call TRBD1 (5 bases). Trimming left V 5 bases short and J 0 bases short, with 13 bases between. The germline gives CDR1 SEHNR, CDR2 FQNEAQ (reference sequence). The CDR3 covers 16 residues. For the CDR3, the DNA is TGTGCCAGCAGCCCCGGGGGGACCGCAACTAATGAAAAACTGTTTTTT. This gives the protein CASSPGGTATNEKLFF. Drawing the rest from reference TRBV7-9 and TRBJ1-4, the complete variable domain is DTGVSQNPRHKITKRGQNVTFRCDPISEHNRLYWYRQTLGQGPEFLTYFQNEAQLEKSRLLSDRFSAERPKGSFSTLEIQRTEQGDSAMYLCASSPGGTATNEKLFFGSGTQLSVL.

This sequence joins TRBV6-6 and TRBJ1-5; no clear D gene. The CDR3 has 12 amino acids. Germline lookup yields CDR1 MNHNY and CDR2 SVGAGI (reference sequence). V lost 4 bases and J 6 bases, leaving 7 bases between the germline ends. DNA of the CDR3: TGTGCCAGCAGTTCATACGGTCAGCCCCAGCATTTT. Its translation is CASSSYGQPQHF.

V gene TRBV19 combines with J gene TRBJ1-2, with D possibly matching TRBD1 (5 bases). The CDR3 covers 12 residues. The germline V gene has CDR1 LNHDA and CDR2 SQIVND (reference sequence). Trimming stripped 8 bases from V and 8 bases from J, with 15 bases between. CDR3 region: CASERGPGGYTF. CDR3 in DNA: TGTGCCAGTGAACGGGGCCCCGGGGGCTACACCTTC. Supplemented by reference TRBV19 and TRBJ1-2, the full variable domain reads DGGITQSPKYLFRKEGQNVTLSCEQNLNHDAMYWYRQDPGQGLRLIYYSQIVNDFQKGDIAEGYSVSREKKESFPLTVTSAQKNPTAFYLCASERGPGGYTFGSGTRLTVV.

Many counts were recorded for this clonotype. An end of the junction does not agree with germline; a read error may underlie this. This rearrangement joins TRBV15 to TRBJ1-2; 7 bases are a match to TRBD1. Germline CDR1 reads LNHNV; CDR2 reads YYDKDF (reference sequence). The CDR3 consists of 15 residues. Here the CDR3 reads CATTRPGTANYGYTF. CDR3 DNA sequence: TGTGCCACCACCAGACCTGGGACAGCTAACTATGGCTACACCTTC.

CDR3 residues: CAGRDRPNLRAYEQYF. Here the CDR3 DNA reads TGTGCCGGTAGGGACCGACCCAACCTACGAGCCTACGAGCAGTACTTC. The genes are TRBV10-3 and TRBJ2-7; D may correspond to TRBD1 or TRBD2 (5 bases each). Germline CDR1 reads ENHRY; CDR2 reads SYGVKD. There are 16 residues in the CDR3. V lost 11 bases and J lost 2, with 25 bases in between.

V and J are TRBV24-1 and TRBJ1-2, with TRBD1 matching 7 bases. From germline, CDR1 is KGHDR and CDR2 SFDVKD. V gave up 5 bases and J gave up 10 bases; unmatched junction bases: 6. The CDR3 covers 12 residues. The CDR3 nucleotides read TGTGCCACCAGTGTCAGGGGGGAACTCTACACCTTC. It specifies CATSVRGELYTF.

The V gene is TRBV2, the J gene TRBJ1-4; TRBD1 matches at 8 bases. CDR3 size: 14 residues. The germline gives CDR1 SNHLY, CDR2 FYNNEI. Trimming cost V 7 bases and J 7 bases; bases outside gene matches: 8. The CDR3, as DNA: TGTGCCAGCACCCAGGGGGCTGGAACTGAAAAACTGTTTTTT. It codes for CASTQGAGTEKLFF.

The J gene is TRBJ2-5, the V gene TRBV24-1; tentatively, D is TRBD2 (5 bases). The CDR3 extends over 15 amino acids. Trimming cost V 6 bases and J 0 bases, with 13 bases left between them. CDR1 is KGHDR and CDR2 is SFDVKD in the germline V gene. In DNA, the CDR3 is TGTGCCACCAGTTCAATTCACGGGAACCAAGAGACCCAGTACTTC. Translated, it gives CATSSIHGNQETQYF.